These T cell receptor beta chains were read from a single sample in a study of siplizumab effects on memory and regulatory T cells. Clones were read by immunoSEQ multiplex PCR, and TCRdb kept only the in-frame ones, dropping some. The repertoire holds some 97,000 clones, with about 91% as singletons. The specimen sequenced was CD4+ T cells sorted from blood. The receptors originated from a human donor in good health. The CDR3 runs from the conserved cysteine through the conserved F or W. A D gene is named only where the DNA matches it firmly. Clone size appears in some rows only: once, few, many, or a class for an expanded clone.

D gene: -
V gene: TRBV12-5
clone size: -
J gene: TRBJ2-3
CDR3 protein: CASGLQGTTDTQYF
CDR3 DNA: TGTGCTAGTGGTTTGCAGGGTACGACAGATACGCAGTATTTT

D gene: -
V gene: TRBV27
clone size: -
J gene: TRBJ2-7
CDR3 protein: CASSFARGEQYF
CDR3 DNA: TGTGCCAGCAGTTTCGCTAGAGGCGAGCAGTACTTC

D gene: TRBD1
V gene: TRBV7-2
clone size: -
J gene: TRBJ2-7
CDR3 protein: CASSSSGQGAYEQYF
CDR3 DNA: TGTGCCAGCAGCTCGTCAGGGCAGGGGGCCTACGAGCAGTACTTC

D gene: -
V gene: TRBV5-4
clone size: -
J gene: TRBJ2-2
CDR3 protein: CASSIGRTGELFF
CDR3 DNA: TGTGCCAGCAGCATCGGGCGCACCGGGGAGCTGTTTTTT

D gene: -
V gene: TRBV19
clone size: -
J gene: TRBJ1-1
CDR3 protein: CASSPTGNTEAFF
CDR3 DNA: TGTGCCAGTAGCCCAACAGGGAACACTGAAGCTTTCTTT

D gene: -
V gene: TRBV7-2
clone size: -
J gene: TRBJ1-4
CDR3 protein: CASSSQGATNEKLFF
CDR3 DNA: TGTGCCAGCAGCTCACAGGGTGCAACTAATGAAAAACTGTTTTTT

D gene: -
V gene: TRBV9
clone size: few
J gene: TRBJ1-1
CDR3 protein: CASSPRAADTEAFF
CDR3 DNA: TGTGCCAGCAGCCCCCGGGCGGCAGACACTGAAGCTTTCTTT

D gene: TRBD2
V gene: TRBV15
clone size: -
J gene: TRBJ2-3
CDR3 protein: CATSREGRGTQYF
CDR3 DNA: TGTGCCACCAGCAGAGAAGGGAGGGGAACGCAGTATTTT

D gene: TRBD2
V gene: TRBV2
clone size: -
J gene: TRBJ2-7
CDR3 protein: CASRGSRSGASYEQYF
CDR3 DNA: TGTGCCAGCAGGGGGTCTAGGAGCGGGGCATCCTACGAGCAGTACTTC

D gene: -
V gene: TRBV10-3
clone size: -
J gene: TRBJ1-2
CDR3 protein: CAISESSTYGYTF
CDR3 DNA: TGTGCCATCAGTGAGTCGTCTACGTATGGCTACACCTTC

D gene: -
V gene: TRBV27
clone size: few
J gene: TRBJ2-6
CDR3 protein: CASSLRTSGANVLTF
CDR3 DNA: TGTGCCAGCAGTTTACGGACAAGTGGGGCCAACGTCCTGACTTTC

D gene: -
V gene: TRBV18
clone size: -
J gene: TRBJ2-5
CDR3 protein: CASSTTDGETQYF
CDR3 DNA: TGTGCCAGCTCAACGACAGACGGAGAGACCCAGTACTTC

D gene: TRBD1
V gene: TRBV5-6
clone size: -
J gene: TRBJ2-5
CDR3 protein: CASSSDRGNQETQYF
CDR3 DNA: TGTGCCAGCAGCTCGGACAGGGGCAACCAAGAGACCCAGTACTTC

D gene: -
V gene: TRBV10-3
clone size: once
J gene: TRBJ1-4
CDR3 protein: CAIRDSGPANEKLFF
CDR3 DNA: TGTGCCATCAGAGACAGTGGTCCGGCTAATGAAAAACTGTTTTTT

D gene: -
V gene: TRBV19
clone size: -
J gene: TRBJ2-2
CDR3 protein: CASSRRGALITGELFF
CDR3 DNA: TGTGCCAGTAGTCGGAGGGGGGCTTTAATCACCGGGGAGCTGTTTTTT

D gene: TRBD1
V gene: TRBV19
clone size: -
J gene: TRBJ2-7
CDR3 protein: CASSTRQGITYEQYF
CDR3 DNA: TGTGCCAGTAGTACAAGACAGGGCATCACCTACGAGCAGTACTTC

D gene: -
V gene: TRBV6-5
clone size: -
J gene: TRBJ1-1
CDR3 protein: CATGTRNTEAFF
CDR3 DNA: TGTGCCACGGGGACGAGGAACACTGAAGCTTTCTTT

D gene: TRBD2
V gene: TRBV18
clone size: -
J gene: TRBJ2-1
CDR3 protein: CASSPTSGAQFF
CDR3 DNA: TGTGCCAGCTCTCCGACTAGCGGGGCGCAGTTCTTC

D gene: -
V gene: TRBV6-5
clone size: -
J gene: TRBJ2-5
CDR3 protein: CASSYSIGQQETQYF
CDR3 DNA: TGTGCCAGCAGTTACTCGATTGGACAGCAAGAGACCCAGTACTTC

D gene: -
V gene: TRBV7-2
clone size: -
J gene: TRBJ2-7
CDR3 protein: CASSSMGRGAYEQYF
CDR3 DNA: TGTGCCAGCAGCTCCATGGGGCGAGGCGCCTACGAGCAGTACTTC

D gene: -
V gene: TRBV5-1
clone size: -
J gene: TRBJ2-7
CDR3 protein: CASSTSYEQYF
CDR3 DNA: TGCGCCAGCAGCACCTCCTACGAGCAGTACTTC

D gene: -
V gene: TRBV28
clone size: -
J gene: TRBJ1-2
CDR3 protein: CASASGAAGYYGYTF
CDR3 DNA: TGTGCCAGCGCTTCTGGGGCAGCAGGGTACTATGGCTACACCTTC

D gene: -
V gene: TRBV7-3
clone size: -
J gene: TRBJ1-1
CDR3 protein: CASSFQGAEAFF
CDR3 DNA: TGTGCCAGCAGCTTCCAGGGTGCTGAAGCTTTCTTT

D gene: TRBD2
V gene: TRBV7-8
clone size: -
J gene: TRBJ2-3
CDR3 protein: CASSLDAGGPWDTQYF
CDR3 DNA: TGTGCCAGCAGCTTAGATGCGGGGGGACCTTGGGATACGCAGTATTTT

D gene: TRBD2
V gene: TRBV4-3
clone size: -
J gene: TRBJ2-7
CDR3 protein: CASSQSGGATHEQYF
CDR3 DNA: TGCGCCAGCAGCCAATCGGGGGGTGCAACCCACGAGCAGTACTTC

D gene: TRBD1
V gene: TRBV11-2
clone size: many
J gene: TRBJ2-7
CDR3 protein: CASSLGKGGQGISYEQYF
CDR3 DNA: TGTGCCAGCAGCTTAGGAAAGGGTGGACAGGGAATCTCCTACGAGCAGTACTTC

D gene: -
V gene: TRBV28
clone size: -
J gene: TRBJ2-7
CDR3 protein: CASSLDLNYEQYF
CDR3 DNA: TGTGCCAGCAGTTTAGACCTAAACTACGAGCAGTACTTC

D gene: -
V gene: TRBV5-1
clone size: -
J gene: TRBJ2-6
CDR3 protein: CASTSIGQGSSGANVLTF
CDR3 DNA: TGCGCCAGCACCAGCATAGGTCAGGGTTCCTCTGGGGCCAACGTCCTGACTTTC

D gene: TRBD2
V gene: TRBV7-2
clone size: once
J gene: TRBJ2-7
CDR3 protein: CASSFTSGRAYEQYF
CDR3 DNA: TGTGCCAGCAGCTTTACTAGCGGGAGGGCGTACGAGCAGTACTTC

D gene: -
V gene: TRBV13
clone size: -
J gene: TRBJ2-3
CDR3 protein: CASSYTRLHGGGSADTQYF
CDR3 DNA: TGTGCCAGCAGCTACACCCGACTACACGGAGGGGGGAGCGCAGATACGCAGTATTTT

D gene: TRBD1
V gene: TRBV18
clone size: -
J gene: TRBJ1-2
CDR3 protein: CASSPGRGRLGYTF
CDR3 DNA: TGTGCCAGCTCACCCGGCAGGGGGCGGCTTGGCTACACCTTC

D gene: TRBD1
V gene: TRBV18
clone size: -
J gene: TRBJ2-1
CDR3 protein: CASSLGQPNEQFF
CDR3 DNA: TGTGCCAGCTCGCTGGGACAGCCTAATGAGCAGTTCTTC

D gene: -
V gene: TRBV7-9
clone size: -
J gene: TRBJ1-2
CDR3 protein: CASSFRQDPNYGYTF
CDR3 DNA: TGTGCCAGCAGCTTCAGACAGGATCCTAACTATGGCTACACCTTC

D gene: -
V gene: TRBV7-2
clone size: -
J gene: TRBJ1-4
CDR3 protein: CASSKTGTGGQEKLFF
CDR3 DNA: TGTGCCAGCAGTAAGACCGGGACCGGAGGACAGGAAAAACTGTTTTTT

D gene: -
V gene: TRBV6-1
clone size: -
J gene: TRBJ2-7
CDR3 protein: CASSPSGMFYEQYF
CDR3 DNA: TGTGCCAGCAGTCCTTCAGGGATGTTCTACGAGCAGTACTTC

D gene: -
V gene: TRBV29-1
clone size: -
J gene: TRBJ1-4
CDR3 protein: CSVGHTNEKLFF
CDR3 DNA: TGCAGCGTTGGGCACACTAATGAAAAACTGTTTTTT

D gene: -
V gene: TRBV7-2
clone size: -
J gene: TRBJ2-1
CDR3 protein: CASSLEGFWGSSYNEQFF
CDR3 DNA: TGTGCCAGCAGCTTAGAGGGTTTCTGGGGGAGCTCCTACAATGAGCAGTTCTTC

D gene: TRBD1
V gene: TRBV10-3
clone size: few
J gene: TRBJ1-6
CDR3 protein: CATRQGEDSPLHF
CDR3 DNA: TGTGCCACGAGACAGGGGGAGGATTCACCCCTCCACTTT

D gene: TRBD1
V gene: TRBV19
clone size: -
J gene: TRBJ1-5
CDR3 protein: CASSTTWDRGHQPQHF
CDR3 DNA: TGTGCCAGTAGTACCACCTGGGACAGGGGGCATCAGCCCCAGCATTTT

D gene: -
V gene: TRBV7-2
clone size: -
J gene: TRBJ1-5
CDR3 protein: CASSPREIGQPQHF
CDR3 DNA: TGTGCCAGCAGCCCTCGGGAGATAGGACAGCCCCAGCATTTT

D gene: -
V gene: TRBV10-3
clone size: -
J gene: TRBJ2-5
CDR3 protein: CATRGAQETQYF
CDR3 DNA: TGTGCCACCCGGGGGGCCCAAGAGACCCAGTACTTC

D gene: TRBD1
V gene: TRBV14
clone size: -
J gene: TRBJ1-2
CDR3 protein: CASSQGTGASYGYTF
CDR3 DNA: TGTGCCAGCAGCCAAGGGACAGGGGCCTCGTATGGCTACACCTTC

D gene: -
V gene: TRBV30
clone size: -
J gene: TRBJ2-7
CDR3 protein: CASQMWEASYEQYF
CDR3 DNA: TGTGCCTCCCAAATGTGGGAAGCTTCCTACGAGCAGTACTTC

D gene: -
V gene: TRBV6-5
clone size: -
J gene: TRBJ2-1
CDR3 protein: CASSYSILASYEQFF
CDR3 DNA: TGTGCCAGCAGTTACTCGATTCTAGCAAGCTATGAGCAGTTCTTC

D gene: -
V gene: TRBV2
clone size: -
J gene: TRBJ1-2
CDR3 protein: CASGRVDYGYTF
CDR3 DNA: TGTGCCAGCGGTCGGGTAGACTATGGCTACACCTTC

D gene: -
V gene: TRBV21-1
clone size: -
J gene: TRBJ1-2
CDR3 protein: CASSSMRVYGYTF
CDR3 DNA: TGTGCCAGCAGCAGTATGAGGGTATATGGCTACACCTTC

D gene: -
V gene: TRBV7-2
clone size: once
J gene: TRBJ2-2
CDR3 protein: CASSNDRITGELFF
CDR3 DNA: TGTGCCAGCAGTAACGACCGGATCACCGGGGAGCTGTTTTTT

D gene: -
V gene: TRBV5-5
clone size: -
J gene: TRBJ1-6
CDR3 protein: CASSLWNSPLHF
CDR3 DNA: TGTGCCAGCAGCTTGTGGAATTCACCCCTCCACTTT

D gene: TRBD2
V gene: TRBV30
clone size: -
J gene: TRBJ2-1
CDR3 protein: CAWSVLAGSSYNEQFF
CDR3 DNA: TGTGCCTGGAGTGTGTTAGCGGGGAGCTCCTACAATGAGCAGTTCTTC

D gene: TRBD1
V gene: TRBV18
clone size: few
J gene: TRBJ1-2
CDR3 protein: CASSLQAGTGSGYTF
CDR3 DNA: TGTGCCAGCTCCCTCCAGGCCGGGACAGGGTCTGGCTACACCTTC

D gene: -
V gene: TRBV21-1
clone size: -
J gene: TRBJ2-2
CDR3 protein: CASSPQNTGELFF
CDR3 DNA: TGTGCCAGCAGCCCCCAGAACACCGGGGAGCTGTTTTTT

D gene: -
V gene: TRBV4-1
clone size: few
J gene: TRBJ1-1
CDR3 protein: CASSSTDRDAFF
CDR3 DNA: TGCGCCAGCAGCTCGACAGATCGTGACGCTTTCTTT

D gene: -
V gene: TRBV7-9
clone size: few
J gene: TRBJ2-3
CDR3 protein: CASRGDTFSTDTQYF
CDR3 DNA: TGTGCCAGCAGGGGCGACACATTTAGCACAGATACGCAGTATTTT

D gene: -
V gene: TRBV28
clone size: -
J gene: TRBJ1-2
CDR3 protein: CASMRTDYGYTF
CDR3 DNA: TGTGCCAGCATGAGGACAGACTATGGCTACACCTTC

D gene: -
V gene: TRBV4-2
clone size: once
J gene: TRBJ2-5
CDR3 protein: CASSPTGNQETQYF
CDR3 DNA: TGTGCCAGCAGCCCGACAGGTAATCAAGAGACCCAGTACTTC

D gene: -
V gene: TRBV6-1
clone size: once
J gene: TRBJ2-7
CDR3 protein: CASSADRPTFYEQYF
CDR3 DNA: TGTGCCAGCAGTGCGGACAGACCCACCTTTTACGAGCAGTACTTC

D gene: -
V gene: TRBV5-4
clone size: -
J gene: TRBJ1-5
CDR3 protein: CASSRDPGSNQPQHF
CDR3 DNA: TGTGCCAGCAGCCGGGATCCGGGGAGCAATCAGCCCCAGCATTTT